These T cell receptor beta chains were read from a single sample in a study of identical twins. TCRdb fed the 5' RACE reads into MiXCR, producing one record per CDR3 protein. Of 300,000 to 350,000 distinct CDR3 sequences in the sample, roughly an eighth were seen once. These sequences were also reported in another study, on yellow fever vaccine responses in identical twins.

The sample was CD8+ T cells sorted from blood. Receptor source: a woman aged 18-30 years in good health. Both conserved end residues are part of each CDR3. D genes are given only for firm matches. The listing skips clone size in some rows; elsewhere it reads once, few, many or a size class.

>11|few|TRBV12-3/TRBV12-4|TRBJ2-2|-
CASSRPGELFF
TGTGCCAGCAGTCGGCCCGGGGAGCTGTTTTTT
>13|-|TRBV2|TRBJ2-5|-
CASSEGPHETQYF
TGTGCCAGCAGTGAAGGGCCCCACGAGACCCAGTACTTC
>18|-|TRBV2|TRBJ2-2|-
CASRTGGISGHHTGELFF
TGTGCCAGCAGAACAGGGGGGATTAGCGGGCACCACACCGGGGAGCTGTTTTTT
>17|few|TRBV20-1|TRBJ2-1|TRBD2
CSAKGLAGLLVYNEQFF
TGCAGTGCTAAAGGCCTAGCGGGGCTCCTTGTCTACAATGAGCAGTTCTTC
>12|-|TRBV20-1|TRBJ1-5|-
CSATPGGRPQHF
TGCAGTGCTACTCCGGGGGGCAGGCCCCAGCATTTT
>16|many|TRBV20-1|TRBJ1-5|TRBD1
CSARGSTGTEGQPQHF
TGCAGTGCTAGAGGGTCCACCGGGACAGAGGGCCAGCCCCAGCATTTT
>16|few|TRBV9|TRBJ2-3|TRBD1
CASSVDFRGFTDTQYF
TGTGCCAGCAGCGTAGATTTCAGGGGGTTCACAGATACGCAGTATTTT
>15|-|TRBV12-3/TRBV12-4|TRBJ2-3|TRBD2
CASSLGTSGINTQYF
TGTGCCAGCAGTCTCGGGACTAGCGGGATAAATACGCAGTATTTT
>12|many|TRBV4-1|TRBJ1-1|-
CASSQMTTEAFF
TGCGCCAGCAGCCAAATGACCACTGAAGCTTTCTTT
>12|few|TRBV20-1|TRBJ2-7|-
CSARSGEIEQYF
TGCAGTGCTAGGAGTGGTGAGATCGAGCAGTACTTC
>15|many|TRBV7-9|TRBJ2-7|TRBD1
CASSSGQGLTYEQYF
TGTGCCAGCAGCTCAGGACAGGGCCTAACCTACGAGCAGTACTTC
>15|few|TRBV21-1|TRBJ2-1|-
CASSISGFVHNEQFF
TGTGCCAGCAGCATTTCAGGGTTCGTACACAATGAGCAGTTCTTC
>13|-|TRBV29-1|TRBJ2-5|-
CSVTGAFQETQYF
TGCAGCGTCACTGGCGCATTCCAAGAGACCCAGTACTTC
>14|few|TRBV13|TRBJ2-5|-
CASSSRRNQETQYF
TGTGCCAGCAGCTCTCGACGGAACCAAGAGACCCAGTACTTC
>15|-|TRBV29-1|TRBJ2-7|-
CSVEVGRQAPYERYF
TGCAGCGTTGAAGTGGGCCGACAGGCTCCGTACGAGCGGTACTTC
>16|few|TRBV7-6|TRBJ2-1|-
CASSLGAHSSYNEQFF
TGTGCCAGCAGCTTAGGGGCACATAGCTCCTACAATGAGCAGTTCTTC
>17|-|TRBV4-2|TRBJ1-6|-
CASSQEPESSYNSPLHF
TGTGCCAGCAGCCAAGAGCCAGAGAGCTCCTATAATTCACCCCTCCACTTT
>15|-|TRBV5-1|TRBJ2-1|-
CASSSLEGAGDEQFF
TGCGCCAGCAGCTCTTTAGAGGGCGCGGGCGATGAGCAGTTCTTC
>17|many|TRBV2|TRBJ2-7|TRBD1
CASSEGAGTDTFYEQYF
TGTGCCAGCAGTGAGGGGGCCGGGACAGATACATTTTACGAGCAGTACTTC
>13|-|TRBV13|TRBJ1-1|-
CASSKGTNTEAFF
TGTGCCAGCAGCAAGGGAACGAACACTGAAGCTTTCTTT
>13|-|TRBV6-5|TRBJ1-1|-
CASSWGGSTEAFF
TGTGCCAGCAGTTGGGGAGGGTCCACTGAAGCTTTCTTT
>16|-|TRBV2|TRBJ2-2|-
CASDRRSIANTGELFF
TGTGCCAGCGATCGTCGATCTATCGCGAACACCGGGGAGCTGTTTTTT
>13|many|TRBV11-2|TRBJ2-1|-
CASSLLTGNEQFF
TGTGCCAGCAGCTTATTGACCGGCAATGAGCAGTTCTTC
>13|many|TRBV12-3/TRBV12-4|TRBJ2-3|-
CASKTGGADTQYF
TGTGCCAGCAAAACCGGGGGAGCAGATACGCAGTATTTT
>17|-|TRBV7-8|TRBJ2-5|-
CASSLAKGETNQETQYF
TGTGCCAGCAGCTTAGCGAAGGGGGAGACTAACCAAGAGACCCAGTACTTC
>16|-|TRBV6-1|TRBJ2-7|-
CASSEDSGQRHLEQYF
TGTGCCAGCAGTGAAGATTCAGGACAAAGGCACCTGGAGCAGTACTTC
>13|few|TRBV20-1|TRBJ1-4|-
CSARHGTNEKLFF
TGCAGTGCCAGACACGGGACTAATGAAAAACTGTTTTTT
>17|many|TRBV15|TRBJ1-3|-
CATSRDLVGGSGNTIYF
TGTGCCACCAGCAGAGACCTCGTGGGGGGCTCTGGAAACACCATATATTTT
>14|-|TRBV4-1|TRBJ1-5|-
CASSQDPSNQPQHF
TGCGCCAGCAGCCAAGACCCTAGCAATCAGCCCCAGCATTTT
>15|-|TRBV4-1|TRBJ2-1|TRBD1
CASSQGQGSYNEQFF
TGCGCCAGCAGCCAAGGACAGGGGTCCTACAATGAGCAGTTCTTC
>15|few|TRBV13|TRBJ2-5|-
CASSLSSFNQETQYF
TGTGCCAGCAGCTTGAGTAGTTTCAATCAGGAGACCCAGTACTTC
>17|many|TRBV28|TRBJ2-1|-
CASSLPSSGGGYNEQFF
TGTGCCAGCAGTCTCCCCAGTAGTGGAGGGGGTTACAATGAGCAGTTCTTC